This T cell receptor beta chain was documented in a study of cytomegalovirus exposure and HLA in healthy donors. Overall study results and limits: Researchers reported in a later analysis that common viral pathogens appeared linked to several top clusters. In a later analysis, productive TCRs from donors in an Asian-associated ancestry cluster reportedly carried fewer N-insertions than the cohort mean. Most TCR beta V segments were productive about 90% or about 30% of the time in an earlier analysis.

The CDR3 length is 15 residues. Germline assignment: CDR1 SGHRS and CDR2 YFSETQ. Both 60 Vbeta primers and 13 Jbeta primers went into the PCR. The assay was immunoSEQ multiplex PCR, and TCRdb's table has in-frame clones only and misses some. The sample lists 150,000 to 200,000 clones, 70% to 80% occurring once. Points on this clone: Its cognate antigen is unknown. One end of the junction fails to match germline, which may point to a read error.

What was sequenced was PBMCs. This receptor was obtained from a woman in her fifties or sixties in good health and CMV-seronegative. This chain uses TRBV5-1 with TRBJ2-1; 7 bases map to TRBD1. In DNA form, the CDR3 reads TGCGCCAGCAGCCTTGAGGGGACAGCATACAATGAGCAGCTCTTC. It is translated as CASSLEGTAYNEQLF.